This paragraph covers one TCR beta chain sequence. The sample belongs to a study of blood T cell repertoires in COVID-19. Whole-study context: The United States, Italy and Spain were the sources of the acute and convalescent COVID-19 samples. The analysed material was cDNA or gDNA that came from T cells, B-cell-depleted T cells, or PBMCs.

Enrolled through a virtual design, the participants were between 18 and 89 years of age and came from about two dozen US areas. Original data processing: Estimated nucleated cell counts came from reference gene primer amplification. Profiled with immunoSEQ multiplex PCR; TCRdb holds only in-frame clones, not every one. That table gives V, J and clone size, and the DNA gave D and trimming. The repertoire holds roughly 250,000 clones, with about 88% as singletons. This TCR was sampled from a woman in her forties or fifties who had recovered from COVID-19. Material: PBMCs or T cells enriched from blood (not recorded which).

The CDR3, as DNA: TGTGCCAGCAGCTTGGGCGGGGGCGGCCGCGGCAATGAGCAGTTCTTC. It codes for CASSLGGGGRGNEQFF. The rearrangement links TRBV5-6 to TRBJ2-1, with D perhaps TRBD2 (7 bases). Trimming left V 0 bases short and J 6 bases short, with 16 bases between. The germline CDR1 and CDR2 sequences are SGHDT and YYEEEE. The CDR3 loop spans 16 amino acids.